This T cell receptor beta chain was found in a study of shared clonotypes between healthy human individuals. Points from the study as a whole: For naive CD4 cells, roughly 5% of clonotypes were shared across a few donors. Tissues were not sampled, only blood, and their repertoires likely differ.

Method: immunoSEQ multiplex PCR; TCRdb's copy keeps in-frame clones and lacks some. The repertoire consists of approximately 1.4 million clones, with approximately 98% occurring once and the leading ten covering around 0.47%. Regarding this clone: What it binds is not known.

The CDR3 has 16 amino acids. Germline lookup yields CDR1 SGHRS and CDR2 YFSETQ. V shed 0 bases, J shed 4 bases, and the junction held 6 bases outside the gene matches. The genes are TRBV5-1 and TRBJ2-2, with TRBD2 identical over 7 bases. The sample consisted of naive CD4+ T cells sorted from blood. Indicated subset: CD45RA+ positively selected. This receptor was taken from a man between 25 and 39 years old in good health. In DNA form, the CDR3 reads TGCGCCAGCAGCTTGGCAGGGAGGGTCGGCACCGGGGAGCTGTTTTTT. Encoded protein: CASSLAGRVGTGELFF. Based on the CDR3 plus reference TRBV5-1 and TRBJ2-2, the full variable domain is KAGVTQTPRYLIKTRGQQVTLSCSPISGHRSVSWYQQTPGQGLQFLFEYFSETQRNKGNFPGRFSGRQFSNSRSEMNVSTLELGDSALYLCASSLAGRVGTGELFFGEGSRLTVL.